The next 20 T cell receptor beta chains were all read from a single sample in a study of T cell responses to AZD1222 COVID-19 vaccine. Here immunoSEQ multiplex PCR was the method, and the copy in TCRdb shows in-frame clones only, minus some. The profile shows around 84,000 clones, about 91% of them singletons. The starting material was peripheral blood, obtained on day 0 of MenACWY control vaccination. The receptors were gathered from an adult in good health.

CDR3 coding DNA: TGTGCCAGCAGCCGAGGTGGGGGAACTGAAGCTTTCTTT. It specifies CASSRGGGTEAFF. The chain combines TRBV6-5 with TRBJ1-1; D might be TRBD1 (5 bases). Trimming cost V 6 bases and J 5 bases, with 13 bases left between them. This CDR3 spans 13 amino acids. CDR1 is MNHEY and CDR2 is SVGAGI in the germline V gene.

The V call is TRBV6-5, the J call TRBJ1-2; 9 bases fit TRBD1. The germline CDR1 and CDR2 sequences are MNHEY and SVGAGI. CDR3 size: 14 residues. Losses at the gene ends were 8 bases for V and 8 bases for J; bases not matched to a gene: 12. CDR3 residues: CASADIGTGSGYTF. The CDR3 nucleotides are TGTGCCAGCGCCGACATAGGGACAGGGAGCGGCTACACCTTC.

V is TRBV6-1 and J is TRBJ1-2; TRBD1 matches 11 bases. The CDR3 loop spans 15 amino acids. With V trimmed by 2 bases and J by 3 bases, 2 bases remained unmatched. From germline, CDR1 is MNHNS and CDR2 SASEGT. The CDR3 bases are TGTGCCAGCAGTGAATGGGGACAGGGGGACTATGGCTACACCTTC. Its translation is CASSEWGQGDYGYTF.

This clone was counted only a few times. The chain couples TRBV7-2 to TRBJ1-1; D is undetermined. The CDR3 runs to 11 residues. From germline, CDR1 is SGHTA and CDR2 FQGNSA. Trimming cost V 1 base and J 8 bases, with 5 bases left between them. The CDR3 DNA sequence: TGTGCCAGCAGCTTAGGGAGGGAAGCTTTCTTT. It yields the protein CASSLGREAFF.

This clone has only one observation. The chain is built from TRBV5-3 and TRBJ1-1, with 9 bases aligning to TRBD1. TRBV5-3 is noted as an ORF with a role that remains uncertain. This CDR3 contains 19 residues. The ends lost 3 bases at V and 2 bases at J; junction bases unmatched: 17. The CDR3 bases are TGTGCCAGAAGCTGCTGCCGGGACAGGGACGATTTCACTAACACTGAAGCTTTCTTT. Translation: CARSCCRDRDDFTNTEAFF.

The chain combines TRBV20-1 with TRBJ1-5; possible D gene TRBD1, 5 bases. The germline gives CDR1 DFQATT, CDR2 SNEGSKA (reference sequence). This CDR3 has 15 amino acids. V was trimmed by 3 bases and J by 0 bases, leaving 12 bases between them. The CDR3 bases are TGCAGTGCTAGTTGGGGGAGCGGTAGCAATCAGCCCCAGCATTTT. Translating it yields CSASWGSGSNQPQHF.

This chain uses TRBV10-2 with TRBJ1-2; a possible D gene is TRBD1 (5 bases). CDR3 length: 13 residues. Trimming left V 6 bases short and J 5 bases short, with 13 bases between. Germline CDR1 is WSHSY and CDR2 is SAAADI. CDR3 coding DNA: TGCGCCAGCAGGGGGCAGGCCTCATATGGCTACACCTTC. The encoded protein is CASRGQASYGYTF.

As DNA, the CDR3 is TGTGCCACCAGTGAGGGCTCGGGGACTAATGAAAAACTGTTTTTT. It codes for CATSEGSGTNEKLFF. The chain combines TRBV24-1 with TRBJ1-4; unclear D gene. Germline assignment: CDR1 KGHDR and CDR2 SFDVKD. Trimming removed 4 bases from V and 2 bases from J, with 10 bases in between. This CDR3 comprises 15 residues.

This chain links TRBV28 with TRBJ2-1; D not certain. The CDR3 contains 14 residues. CDR1 is MDHEN and CDR2 is SYDVKM in the germline V gene. The ends were cut back, 0 bases at V and 0 bases at J, with 3 bases in the middle. CDR3 in DNA: TGTGCCAGCAGTTTATGGGGCTCCTACAATGAGCAGTTCTTC. It specifies CASSLWGSYNEQFF.

The V and J genes are TRBV20-1 and TRBJ1-4; 11 bases fit TRBD1. This CDR3 spans 14 amino acids. After removal of 3 bases from V and 7 bases from J, the junction contained 4 bases not matched to a gene. CDR1 and CDR2 (germline): DFQATT, SNEGSKA (reference sequence). This CDR3 is CSASLGQGAEKLFF. CDR3 coding DNA: TGCAGTGCTAGTTTAGGACAGGGGGCTGAAAAACTGTTTTTT.

The chain couples TRBV5-5 to TRBJ2-1; either TRBD1 or TRBD2 may fit D (6 bases each). CDR1 is SGHKS and CDR2 is YYEKEE in the germline V gene (reference sequence). The CDR3 totals 16 residues. V lost 2 bases to trimming and J lost 9 bases, with 21 bases between them. The CDR3 bases are TGTGCCAGCAGCTTTCAACGGGGGCCCTCATCGGGTGAGCAGTTCTTC. It translates to CASSFQRGPSSGEQFF.

The chain has TRBV28 and TRBJ1-1; D unresolved. Between the trimmed V and J ends, which lost 1 base and 1 base, there was a span of 7 bases. Germline CDR1 MDHEN, CDR2 SYDVKM. This CDR3 has 14 amino acids. CDR3 DNA sequence: TGTGCCAGCAGTTTATTACTCCCGAACACTGAAGCTTTCTTT. This translates into CASSLLLPNTEAFF.

The chain combines TRBV5-6 with TRBJ1-2; 8 nucleotides agree with TRBD1. The CDR3 extends over 15 amino acids. The V gene end was trimmed by 5 bases and the J gene end by 5 bases; junction bases not matched to a gene: 11. The germline V gene encodes CDR1 SGHDT and CDR2 YYEEEE. The CDR3: CASRSDRAGSYGYTF. The CDR3 DNA follows: TGTGCCAGCAGGTCGGACAGGGCGGGATCGTATGGCTACACCTTC. Full variable domain (remainder filled in from reference TRBV5-6 and TRBJ1-2): DAGVTQSPTHLIKTRGQQVTLRCSPKSGHDTVSWYQQALGQGPQFIFQYYEEEERQRGNFPDRFSGHQFPNYSSELNVNALLLGDSALYLCASRSDRAGSYGYTFGSGTRLTVV.

In nucleotides, the CDR3 is TGTGCCAGCTCACGGGGCTGGGACCGCGACGGCGAGCAGTACTTC. This codes for CASSRGWDRDGEQYF. The chain carries TRBV18 and TRBJ2-7, with D perhaps being TRBD1 or TRBD2 (5 bases each). V was shortened by 4 bases and J by 6 bases, with 19 bases between the two germline ends. Per the germline V gene, CDR1 is KGHSH and CDR2 is LQKENI. The CDR3 runs to 15 residues.

The rearrangement joins TRBV5-8 to TRBJ2-6; 8 bases agree with TRBD1. The CDR3 length is 14 residues. CDR1 and CDR2 (germline): SGHTS, YDEGEE. The V and J ends lost 8 bases and 2 bases, in that order; junction bases with no gene match: 3. The CDR3 protein is CASTQGAGANVLTF. In nucleotides, the CDR3 is TGTGCCAGTACACAGGGGGCTGGGGCCAACGTCCTGACTTTC.

The V gene is TRBV9, the J gene TRBJ1-4, with D unresolved. This CDR3 has 14 residues. Deletions cut 0 bases from V and 3 bases from J, with 6 bases between. Germline CDR1 is SGDLS and CDR2 is YYNGEE. CDR3 residues: CASSVDGPNEKLFF. The DNA for the CDR3 is TGTGCCAGCAGCGTAGACGGTCCTAATGAAAAACTGTTTTTT.

This chain links TRBV7-8 with TRBJ1-2; TRBD1 aligns across 9 bases. Germline V gene data show CDR1 as SGHVS and CDR2 as FQNEAQ. The J segment lost 7 bases and the V segment lost 2 bases, leaving 5 bases of the junction unmatched. There are 14 residues in the CDR3. CDR3: CASSLSRQGGGYTF. Written as DNA, the CDR3 is TGTGCCAGCAGCTTATCTCGACAGGGGGGTGGCTACACCTTC.

This clone is a singleton in its sample. The genes are TRBV2 and TRBJ2-2; D is possibly TRBD2 (5 bases). Trimming stripped 4 bases from V and 6 bases from J, with 9 bases between. The CDR3 runs 13 residues. Germline values: CDR1 SNHLY, CDR2 FYNNEI. The CDR3 is CASSVKEAGELFF. Written as DNA, the CDR3 is TGTGCCAGCAGTGTCAAGGAGGCCGGGGAGCTGTTTTTT.

V is TRBV5-4 and J is TRBJ1-6, with 9 bases fitting TRBD1. The CDR3 is made up of 18 amino acids. V lost 2 bases and J lost 0; bases outside the gene matches: 6. CDR1 is SGHNT, CDR2 YYREEE, per germline (reference sequence). The DNA of the CDR3 is TGTGCCAGCAGCTTAGTCACAGGGGGCGCCTCCTATAATTCACCCCTCCACTTT. Protein sequence: CASSLVTGGASYNSPLHF.

The chain has TRBV3-1 (or the pseudogene TRBV3-2) and TRBJ1-6, with D tentatively TRBD1 (5 bases). The CDR3 has 15 amino acids. CDR1 and CDR2 from the germline V gene are LGHDT and YNNKEL (reference sequence). Trimming took 3 bases from V and 9 from J, leaving 15 bases between them. CDR3 DNA sequence: TGTGCCAGCAGCCAGCGTGGGGGTAGCGGTTCACCCCTCCACTTT. Translated, it gives CASSQRGGSGSPLHF.